This T cell receptor beta chain is drawn from a study of blood T cell repertoires in COVID-19. Produced via immunoSEQ multiplex PCR; TCRdb's table is partial and in-frame only. Seen here are 150,000 to 200,000 clones, over 80% observed once, and the top ten hold 10% to 15%. The receptor comes from a woman aged 55-75 years who had recovered from COVID-19. The sample taken for sequencing was PBMCs or T cells enriched from blood (not recorded which).

CDR3 bases: TGTGCCAGCAGCTTAGTGCAGGGGGCATATGGAAACACCATATATTTT. Its protein is CASSLVQGAYGNTIYF. This chain links TRBV7-8 with TRBJ1-3; 8 nucleotides agree with TRBD1. CDR1 is SGHVS and CDR2 is FQNEAQ in the germline V gene. J lost 3 bases, V lost 1 base, and 5 bases had no gene match. This CDR3 is built from 16 residues. Drawing the rest from reference TRBV7-8 and TRBJ1-3, the complete variable domain is GAGVSQSPRYKVAKRGQDVALRCDPISGHVSLFWYQQALGQGPEFLTYFQNEAQLDKSGLPSDRFFAERPEGSVSTLKIQRTQQEDSAVYLCASSLVQGAYGNTIYFGEGSWLTVV.